The rows below give T cell receptor beta chains drawn from one sample of a study of blood T cell repertoires in COVID-19. The assay was immunoSEQ multiplex PCR, and TCRdb's table has in-frame clones only and misses some. Among approximately 150,000 clones listed, around 80% were seen once. What was sequenced was peripheral blood. The receptors were gathered from a man aged 55 to 70 with active or convalescent COVID-19. The conserved cysteine and the conserved F or W are not part of the CDR3 here.

cdr3_length: 12; v_call: TRBV29-1; cdr3_aa: SVREGISQETQY
cdr3_length: 12; v_call: TRBV6-5; cdr3_aa: ASVVGQGVYEQY
cdr3_length: 10; v_call: TRBV3-1/TRBV3-2; cdr3_aa: ASSQLGGEQY
cdr3_length: 10; v_call: TRBV27; cdr3_aa: ASSTGDSPLH
cdr3_length: 11; v_call: TRBV6-2/TRBV6-3; cdr3_aa: ASSFPANEKLF
cdr3_length: 16; v_call: TRBV6-1; cdr3_aa: ASSEASGGAGVQETQY
cdr3_length: 12; v_call: TRBV25-1; cdr3_aa: ASSEYGPSDEQF
cdr3_length: 12; v_call: TRBV19; cdr3_aa: ASSSTISTDTQY
cdr3_length: 12; v_call: TRBV28; cdr3_aa: ASTVAGTGNTIY
cdr3_length: 12; v_call: TRBV6-2/TRBV6-3; cdr3_aa: ASSRGDRGDGYT
cdr3_length: 11; v_call: TRBV5-1; cdr3_aa: ASSTTGPYEQY
cdr3_length: 9; v_call: TRBV20-1; cdr3_aa: SGQGTYEQY
cdr3_length: 14; v_call: TRBV5-1; cdr3_aa: ASSLAPGGANTEAF
cdr3_length: 10; v_call: TRBV10-3; cdr3_aa: AISESRGPLH
cdr3_length: 11; v_call: TRBV19; cdr3_aa: ASSFGTPYEQY
cdr3_length: 14; v_call: TRBV5-6; cdr3_aa: ASSRRDRDFIQPQH
cdr3_length: 12; v_call: TRBV3-1/TRBV3-2; cdr3_aa: ASSQAGSGNTIY
cdr3_length: 12; v_call: TRBV19; cdr3_aa: ASRPTSGDHTQY
cdr3_length: 13; v_call: TRBV3-1/TRBV3-2; cdr3_aa: ASSQEREAPWTQY
cdr3_length: 15; v_call: TRBV11-2; cdr3_aa: ASSSRSSSIIAYEQY
cdr3_length: 10; v_call: TRBV6-5; cdr3_aa: ASRRGQLGYT
cdr3_length: 11; v_call: TRBV29-1; cdr3_aa: SVARQGGTEAF
cdr3_length: 14; v_call: TRBV7-2; cdr3_aa: ASSTRERGGTGELF
cdr3_length: 13; v_call: TRBV9; cdr3_aa: ASSPWTGDSNEQF
cdr3_length: 11; v_call: TRBV6-5; cdr3_aa: ASSATLYYEQY
cdr3_length: 10; v_call: TRBV28; cdr3_aa: ASSFRVTEAF
cdr3_length: 14; v_call: TRBV5-1; cdr3_aa: ASSWELAGITDTQY
cdr3_length: 13; v_call: TRBV2; cdr3_aa: ASSYRQARNTEAF
cdr3_length: 14; v_call: TRBV28; cdr3_aa: ASSTSGRGSYNEQF
cdr3_length: 12; v_call: TRBV2; cdr3_aa: ASSRGTGATEQF
cdr3_length: 13; v_call: TRBV5-1; cdr3_aa: ASSLGVSGYNEQF
cdr3_length: 9; v_call: TRBV29-1; cdr3_aa: SVGLTYEQY
cdr3_length: 13; v_call: TRBV29-1; cdr3_aa: SVGQNSGLNTEAF
cdr3_length: 12; v_call: TRBV3-1/TRBV3-2; cdr3_aa: ASSRGTAGSEAF
cdr3_length: 14; v_call: TRBV28; cdr3_aa: ASSLTSGSFPDEQF
cdr3_length: 12; v_call: TRBV7-7; cdr3_aa: ASSLRGSNQPQH
cdr3_length: 12; v_call: TRBV18; cdr3_aa: ASSPNGDNEKLF
cdr3_length: 17; v_call: TRBV4-1; cdr3_aa: ASSQARSPDRSIMYGYT
cdr3_length: 14; v_call: TRBV24-1; cdr3_aa: ATSDSGQGTTDTQY
cdr3_length: 13; v_call: TRBV5-5; cdr3_aa: ASSKPSGAQETQY
cdr3_length: 11; v_call: TRBV20-1; cdr3_aa: SASDLWAVEAF